A selection of T cell receptor beta chains follows, all from one sample in a study of shared clonotypes between healthy human individuals. Produced via immunoSEQ multiplex PCR; TCRdb's table is partial and in-frame only. Of fewer than 600,000 clones listed, around 78% were seen once; the top ten hold more than 10%. Source material: PBMCs. The receptor source for this set is a middle-aged woman in good health. Some clones in this sample may be carry-over from other donors' samples. The CDR3 runs from the conserved cysteine through the conserved F or W. D genes are given only for firm matches. Size tells how often a clone was seen (once, few, many) or the class of an expanded clone, and some rows leave it out.

TRBV6-5	once	TRBJ2-7	.	CASSPKGFDEQYF	TGTGCCAGCAGTCCCAAGGGGTTCGACGAGCAGTACTTC
TRBV28	.	TRBJ2-7	TRBD2	CASSFGGRSGEQYF	TGTGCCAGCAGTTTCGGCGGGAGGTCTGGAGAGCAGTACTTC
TRBV5-3	few	TRBJ2-7	TRBD2	CARSPPGLRGSSYEQYF	TGTGCCAGAAGCCCTCCGGGGCTGCGGGGGAGCTCCTACGAGCAGTACTTC
TRBV7-2	.	TRBJ2-7	.	CASSLSSYEQYF	TGTGCCAGCAGCCTAAGCTCCTACGAGCAGTACTTC
TRBV11-3	.	TRBJ2-7	TRBD1	CASSRTGGLEQYF	TGTGCCAGCAGCCGGACAGGGGGCTTGGAACAGTACTTC
TRBV19	.	TRBJ2-1	TRBD2	CASSATSDSYNEQFF	TGTGCCAGTAGTGCGACTAGCGACTCCTACAATGAGCAGTTCTTC
TRBV18	once	TRBJ2-2	.	CASSPSQTTGELFF	TGTGCCAGCTCACCTAGTCAAACTACCGGGGAGCTGTTTTTT
TRBV10-3	.	TRBJ2-1	TRBD2	CAISESLAGAGNEQFF	TGTGCCATCAGTGAGTCGCTAGCGGGAGCCGGGAATGAGCAGTTCTTC
TRBV7-9	.	TRBJ2-7	TRBD2	CASRWGLAGFRSYEQYF	TGTGCCAGCAGATGGGGACTAGCGGGCTTCCGCTCCTACGAGCAGTACTTC
TRBV6-6	.	TRBJ2-7	TRBD2	CASSRLAGVGEQYF	TGTGCCAGCAGTAGACTAGCGGGAGTAGGCGAGCAGTACTTC
TRBV5-8	few	TRBJ2-3	TRBD1	CASSSRAGGGTDTQYF	TGTGCCAGCAGCTCCAGAGCAGGGGGCGGCACAGATACGCAGTATTTT
TRBV2	.	TRBJ1-2	TRBD1	CASTSRGQGTYGYTF	TGTGCCAGCACCTCAAGGGGGCAGGGTACCTATGGCTACACCTTC
TRBV7-9	.	TRBJ1-4	.	CASFGETNEKLFF	TGTGCCAGCTTCGGAGAGACTAATGAAAAACTGTTTTTT
TRBV28	.	TRBJ1-1	.	CASSAQTEEAFF	TGTGCCAGCAGTGCCCAGACTGAAGAAGCTTTCTTT
TRBV6-1	many	TRBJ2-7	.	CASSEWGEQYF	TGTGCCAGCAGTGAATGGGGAGAGCAGTACTTC
TRBV10-3	few	TRBJ2-1	.	CAISEWGRNEQFF	TGTGCCATCAGTGAGTGGGGGCGCAATGAGCAGTTCTTC
TRBV5-6	.	TRBJ1-5	.	CASSSDSGESNQPQHF	TGTGCCAGCAGCTCGGACTCAGGGGAGAGCAATCAGCCCCAGCATTTT
TRBV10-2	.	TRBJ2-3	.	CASSEGDTQYF	TGCGCCAGCAGTGAGGGAGATACGCAGTATTTT
TRBV9	.	TRBJ2-2	.	CASSARTAATGELFF	TGTGCCAGCAGCGCCCGGACGGCAGCCACCGGGGAGCTGTTTTTT
TRBV6-5	once	TRBJ2-5	TRBD1	CASRRGQGGETQYF	TGTGCCAGCAGACGCGGACAGGGTGGAGAGACCCAGTACTTC
TRBV28	few	TRBJ1-6	TRBD1	CASSQIDRDHSPLHF	TGTGCCAGCAGCCAGATCGACAGGGATCATTCACCCCTCCACTTT
TRBV7-9	.	TRBJ1-2	.	CASSFVPGSNYGYTF	TGTGCCAGCAGCTTCGTACCAGGGAGTAACTATGGCTACACCTTC
TRBV27	.	TRBJ1-5	.	CASSLSQGSQPQHF	TGTGCCAGCAGTTTATCGCAGGGTTCTCAGCCCCAGCATTTT
TRBV10-3	.	TRBJ2-2	.	CAISESIGLSNTGELFF	TGTGCCATCAGTGAGTCGATTGGACTTTCGAACACCGGGGAGCTGTTTTTT
TRBV4-1	few	TRBJ2-4	TRBD1	CASSQVGQGGLLAKNIQYF	TGCGCCAGCAGCCAAGTCGGACAGGGGGGCCTTTTAGCCAAAAACATTCAGTACTTC
TRBV30	once	TRBJ2-7	.	CAWSGRGGRYEQYF	TGTGCCTGGAGCGGCAGAGGGGGGAGGTACGAGCAGTACTTC
TRBV4-3	.	TRBJ1-1	.	CASSQSTGYWEAFF	TGCGCCAGCAGCCAATCTACAGGGTATTGGGAGGCTTTCTTT
TRBV15	.	TRBJ1-2	TRBD1	CATSRETQGEGYTF	TGTGCCACCAGCAGAGAGACACAGGGGGAAGGCTACACCTTC
TRBV4-1	.	TRBJ2-5	TRBD2	CASSQGRTSGRSETQYF	TGCGCCAGCAGCCAAGGGAGGACTAGCGGGAGGTCGGAGACCCAGTACTTC
TRBV9	.	TRBJ2-3	.	CASTRDSGGLSTDTQYF	TGTGCCAGCACTCGCGACTCAGGGGGACTTAGCACAGATACGCAGTATTTT
TRBV6-6	.	TRBJ2-3	TRBD2	CASSYGLAGASDTQYF	TGTGCCAGCAGTTATGGGCTAGCGGGAGCTTCAGATACGCAGTATTTT
TRBV5-6	.	TRBJ2-5	.	CASSLGNAETQYF	TGTGCCAGCAGCTTGGGGAATGCGGAGACCCAGTACTTC
TRBV27	few	TRBJ2-3	.	CASRTSTDTQYF	TGTGCCAGCAGGACTAGCACAGATACGCAGTATTTT
TRBV6-1	.	TRBJ2-4	.	CASSESTGRYF	TGTGCCAGCAGTGAATCCACAGGTCGTTACTTC
TRBV7-6	.	TRBJ1-3	TRBD1	CASSLLQGSTIYF	TGTGCCAGCAGCTTGCTACAGGGGAGCACCATATATTTT
TRBV7-3	.	TRBJ2-3	.	CASSARGSSTDTQYF	TGTGCCAGCAGCGCAAGGGGGTCATCCACAGATACGCAGTATTTT
TRBV2	.	TRBJ2-7	TRBD1	CASGGQSYEQYF	TGTGCCAGCGGGGGACAGTCCTACGAGCAGTACTTC
TRBV5-1	.	TRBJ2-2	.	CASSIDPIGELFF	TGCGCCAGCAGCATAGACCCGATCGGGGAGCTGTTTTTT
TRBV27	.	TRBJ2-7	.	CASRSPGVGEQYF	TGTGCCAGCAGGTCCCCGGGGGTGGGGGAGCAGTACTTC
TRBV6-5	.	TRBJ1-4	TRBD1	CASRKTGINEKLFF	TGTGCCAGCAGGAAGACAGGGATTAATGAAAAACTGTTTTTT
TRBV5-1	many	TRBJ1-2	TRBD1	CASSFRQGGYGYTF	TGCGCCAGCAGCTTTCGACAGGGCGGGTATGGCTACACCTTC